This T cell receptor (beta chain) was sequenced during a study of blood T cell repertoires in COVID-19. The wider study: The United States, Italy and Spain supplied acute and convalescent COVID-19 samples.

Sequenced by immunoSEQ multiplex PCR; TCRdb stores in-frame clones only, minus some. The sample carries under 140,000 clones, 65% to 90% recorded once. The V segment lost 7 bases and the J segment 8 bases; nucleotides outside the gene matches: 5. CDR1 and CDR2 (germline): KGHDR, SFDVKD. CDR3 length: 13 amino acids. This chain connects TRBV24-1 to TRBJ1-2, with TRBD1 matching over 11 bases. The TCR was taken from a woman aged 60-75 years with acute or convalescent COVID-19. Input material: peripheral blood. The CDR3 nucleotides are TGTGCCACCAGCGGACAGGGGGCGTGGGGCTACACCTTC. This codes for CATSGQGAWGYTF.